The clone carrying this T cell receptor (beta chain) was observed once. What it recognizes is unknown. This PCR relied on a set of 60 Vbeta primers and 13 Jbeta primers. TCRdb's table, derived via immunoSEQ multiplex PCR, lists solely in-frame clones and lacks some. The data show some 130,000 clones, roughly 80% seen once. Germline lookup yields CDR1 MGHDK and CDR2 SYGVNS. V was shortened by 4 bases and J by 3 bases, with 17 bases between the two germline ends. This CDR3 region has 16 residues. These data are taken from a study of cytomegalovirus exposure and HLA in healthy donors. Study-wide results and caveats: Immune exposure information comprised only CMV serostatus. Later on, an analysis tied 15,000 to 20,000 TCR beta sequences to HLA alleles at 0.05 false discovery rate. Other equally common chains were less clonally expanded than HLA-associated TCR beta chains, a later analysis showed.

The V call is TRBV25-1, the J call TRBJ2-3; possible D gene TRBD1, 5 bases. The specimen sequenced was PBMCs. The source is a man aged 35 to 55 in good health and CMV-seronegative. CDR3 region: CASSAGFLPGTDTQYF. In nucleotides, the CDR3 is TGTGCCAGCAGTGCTGGATTTCTTCCAGGGACAGATACGCAGTATTTT.